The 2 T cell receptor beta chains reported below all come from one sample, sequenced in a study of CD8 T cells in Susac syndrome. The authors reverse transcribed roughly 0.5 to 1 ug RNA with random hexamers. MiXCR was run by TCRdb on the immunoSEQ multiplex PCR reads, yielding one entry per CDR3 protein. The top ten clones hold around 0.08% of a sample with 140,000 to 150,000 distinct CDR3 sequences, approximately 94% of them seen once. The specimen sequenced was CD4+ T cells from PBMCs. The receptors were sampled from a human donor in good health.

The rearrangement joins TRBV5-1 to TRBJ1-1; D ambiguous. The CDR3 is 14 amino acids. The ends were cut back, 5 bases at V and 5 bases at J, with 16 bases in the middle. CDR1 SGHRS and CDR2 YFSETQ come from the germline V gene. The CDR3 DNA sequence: TGCGCCAGCAGTCCAATAATAGGAAATACTGAAGCTTTCTTT. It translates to CASSPIIGNTEAFF. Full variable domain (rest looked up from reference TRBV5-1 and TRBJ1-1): KAGVTQTPRYLIKTRGQQVTLSCSPISGHRSVSWYQQTPGQGLQFLFEYFSETQRNKGNFPGRFSGRQFSNSRSEMNVSTLELGDSALYLCASSPIIGNTEAFFGQGTRLTVV.

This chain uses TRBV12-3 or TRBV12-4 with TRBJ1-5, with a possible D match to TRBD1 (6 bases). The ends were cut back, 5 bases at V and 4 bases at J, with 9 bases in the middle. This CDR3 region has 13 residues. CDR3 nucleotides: TGTGCCAGCAGTACAGGGTATAATCAGCCCCAGCATTTT. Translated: CASSTGYNQPQHF.